This TCR beta chain emerged from a study of shared clonotypes between healthy human individuals. Study background: A few men and a couple of women, aged 18 to 49, were donors.

Germline lookup yields CDR1 SGHRS and CDR2 YFSETQ. The CDR3 totals 11 residues. Trimming pared 7 bases from V and 10 bases from J, leaving 12 bases between. Concerning this clone: Its specificity is not known.

Overall study findings and caveats: Unshared clonotypes carried lower generation probabilities than those common to all four donors.

TCRdb's copy holds only in-frame clones and misses some; the assay was immunoSEQ multiplex PCR. The table shows approximately 2,300,000 clones, with under 95% occurring only once. The chain couples TRBV5-1 to TRBJ2-1; TRBD1 is a possible D gene (6 bases). The sample comprised naive CD4+ T cells from PBMCs. Subset of the sample: CD45RA+ positively selected. The TCR was taken from a young man in good health. Some clones in this sample may be carry-over from other donors' samples. The CDR3 here is CASRTGTEQFF. DNA of the CDR3: TGCGCCAGCCGGACGGGGACAGAGCAGTTCTTC.